Below, 18 T cell receptor beta chains from the same sample are listed, as sequenced in a study of T-cell memory formation after mild COVID-19. MiXCR was run by TCRdb on the 5' RACE reads, yielding one entry per CDR3 protein. The sample comprises more than 150,000 distinct CDR3 sequences, about 18% of which are singletons, and roughly 4.3% rests with the top ten. The sequenced sample consisted of PBMCs or a T cell subset sorted from them (not recorded which). These receptors were collected from a man younger than 35 who had mild COVID-19 (a few samples of this study predate the infection). Cell type and time point are not known.

This clonotype was seen a few times. The chain links TRBV2 to TRBJ2-7, with 10 bases aligning to TRBD2. J lost 8 bases, V lost 6 bases, and 10 bases had no gene match. This CDR3 has 14 residues. Germline V CDR1 and CDR2: SNHLY, FYNNEI. The CDR3 region is CASRTGLATFKQYF. Here the CDR3 DNA reads TGTGCCAGCAGGACGGGACTAGCGACCTTTAAGCAGTACTTC.

The chain links TRBV20-1 to TRBJ2-3, with D possibly TRBD1 on 6 matching bases. The V end lost 3 bases, the J end lost 2 bases, and 24 bases lay between the germline ends. This CDR3 is 18 amino acids long. Germline V gene lookup returns CDR1 DFQATT and CDR2 SNEGSKA (reference sequence). CDR3 nucleotide sequence: TGCAGTGCTAGTAGACAGGCGAACAATCGGGACCTCACAGATACGCAGTATTTT. It is translated as CSASRQANNRDLTDTQYF.

V is TRBV2 and J is TRBJ2-2, with TRBD2 matching over 8 bases. V shed 8 bases and J 5 bases; nucleotides not matched to a gene: 10. CDR3 length equals 15 residues. Germline V CDR1 and CDR2: SNHLY, FYNNEI. DNA for the CDR3: TGTGCCAGCGGCTCATACGGGGGGGGTACCGGGGAGCTGTTTTTT. It is translated as CASGSYGGGTGELFF.

This chain links TRBV18 with TRBJ1-1; the D gene is possibly TRBD1 (6 bases). Germline V gene lookup returns CDR1 KGHSH and CDR2 LQKENI. The ends were cut back, 3 bases at V and 6 bases at J, with 14 bases in the middle. CDR3 size: 14 residues. CDR3 protein: CASSPGQWVPEAFF. The CDR3 DNA reads as TGTGCCAGCTCACCCGGACAGTGGGTCCCTGAAGCTTTCTTT.

The rearrangement links TRBV4-1 to TRBJ1-2; D unresolved. Trimming cost V 0 bases and J 8 bases, with 13 bases left between them. In germline, CDR1 is MGHRA, CDR2 YSYEKL. The CDR3 is made up of 14 amino acids. CDR3: CASSQDSAPGGYTF. In nucleotides, the CDR3 is TGCGCCAGCAGCCAAGATAGCGCACCTGGAGGCTACACCTTC.

This chain joins TRBV20-1 and TRBJ2-2; TRBD2 aligns across 7 bases. The CDR3 covers 13 residues. Losses at the gene ends were 3 bases for V and 5 bases for J; bases not matched to a gene: 3. CDR1 is DFQATT, CDR2 SNEGSKA, per germline (reference sequence). As DNA, the CDR3 is TGCAGTGCTAGCTGGGAGGGGACCGGGGAGCTGTTTTTT. It translates to CSASWEGTGELFF.

This sequence joins TRBV9 and TRBJ1-4; no definite D call. Trimming took 3 bases from V and 8 from J, leaving 11 bases between them. CDR3 length equals 13 residues. Germline CDR1 reads SGDLS; CDR2 reads YYNGEE. CDR3 residues: CASSALPGEKLFF. The CDR3 bases are TGTGCCAGCAGCGCGCTCCCCGGGGAAAAACTGTTTTTT.

The CDR3 sequence is CSAQTGVQETQYF. As DNA, the CDR3 is TGCAGTGCTCAAACAGGGGTACAAGAGACCCAGTACTTC. This chain connects TRBV20-1 to TRBJ2-5; 7 bases are shared with TRBD1. Germline loops: CDR1 DFQATT, CDR2 SNEGSKA (reference sequence). CDR3 length equals 13 residues. V gave up 5 bases and J gave up 2 bases; unmatched junction bases: 5.

Ten or more counts support this clonotype. The chain combines TRBV7-7 with TRBJ2-3, with 9 bases lining up with TRBD2. Germline V CDR1 and CDR2: SSHAT, FNYEAQ (reference sequence). V shed 5 bases and J 5 bases; nucleotides not matched to a gene: 5. The CDR3 extends over 14 amino acids. In DNA, the CDR3 is TGTGCCAGCAGCGGCGGGGGGGCAGGAGATACGCAGTATTTT. This gives the protein CASSGGGAGDTQYF.

This chain connects TRBV24-1 to TRBJ2-3; D is undetermined. Germline lookup yields CDR1 KGHDR and CDR2 SFDVKD. This CDR3 comprises 14 residues. V lost 4 bases to trimming and J lost 5 bases, with 12 bases between them. This CDR3 reads CATSERYGGDTQYF. DNA of the CDR3: TGTGCCACCAGTGAGCGCTATGGCGGAGATACGCAGTATTTT.

This clonotype was detected many times. V usage is TRBV7-3 and J usage is TRBJ1-6, with D unclear. The germline V gene encodes CDR1 SGHTA and CDR2 FQGTGA. V dropped 6 bases and J dropped 7 bases, with 10 bases sitting between them. CDR3 length equals 13 residues. The DNA of the CDR3 is TGTGCCAGCAGGCGCAGTGGGAATTCACCCCTCCACTTT. Translating gives CASRRSGNSPLHF.

V and J are TRBV29-1 and TRBJ2-1, with D unclear. The V gene's germline CDR1 is SQVTM and CDR2 ANQGSEA. This CDR3 contains 13 residues. V dropped 7 bases and J dropped 4 bases, with 14 bases sitting between them. The CDR3: CSAGGLVYNEQFF. The DNA for the CDR3 is TGCAGCGCGGGCGGTCTAGTATACAATGAGCAGTTCTTC.

The chain links TRBV7-9 to TRBJ1-1; 9 nucleotides line up with TRBD1. The CDR3 is 13 residues long. CDR1 SEHNR and CDR2 FQNEAQ come from the germline V gene (reference sequence). V lost 6 bases to trimming and J lost 4 bases; unmatched junction nucleotides: 3. The CDR3 reads CASRTGGATEAFF. CDR3 nucleotide sequence: TGTGCCAGCAGGACAGGGGGGGCCACTGAAGCTTTCTTT. The full variable domain, with the rest looked up from reference TRBV7-9 and TRBJ1-1, is DTGVSQNPRHKITKRGQNVTFRCDPISEHNRLYWYRQTLGQGPEFLTYFQNEAQLEKSRLLSDRFSAERPKGSFSTLEIQRTEQGDSAMYLCASRTGGATEAFFGQGTRLTVV.

V gene TRBV6-2 or TRBV6-3 combines with J gene TRBJ2-3; D might be TRBD1 (5 bases). V lost 5 bases and J 6 bases, leaving 9 bases between the germline ends. CDR3 length: 12 amino acids. CDR1 is MNHEY, CDR2 SVGEGT, per germline. CDR3 protein: CASSHRQDTQYF. CDR3 nucleotides: TGTGCCAGCAGTCACAGACAGGATACGCAGTATTTT.

V usage is TRBV7-9 and J usage is TRBJ1-5; 7 bases line up with TRBD1. Germline V gene lookup returns CDR1 SEHNR and CDR2 FQNEAQ (reference sequence). With 10 bases clipped from V and 2 bases from J, the junction kept 8 bases outside the gene matches. The CDR3 has 14 residues. CDR3 loop: CATDRVGGNQPQHF. For the CDR3, the DNA is TGTGCCACCGACAGGGTTGGCGGCAATCAGCCCCAGCATTTT.

The sample holds a few counts of this clonotype. CDR3 sequence: CASSSFLVTGSEQFF. CDR3 DNA sequence: TGTGCCAGCAGTTCTTTCCTAGTGACAGGGAGTGAGCAGTTCTTC. This sequence joins TRBV6-5 and TRBJ2-1; 7 nucleotides align to TRBD1. The germline gives CDR1 MNHEY, CDR2 SVGAGI. The ends lost 4 bases at V and 9 bases at J; junction bases unmatched: 12. The CDR3 extends over 15 amino acids.

This clonotype has just a few counts. The rearrangement uses TRBV7-9 and TRBJ1-2, with D unclear. Trimming stripped 4 bases from V and 1 base from J, with 7 bases between. CDR1 and CDR2 (germline): SEHNR, FQNEAQ (reference sequence). This CDR3 region has 13 residues. This chain's CDR3 is CASSSDFNYGYTF. CDR3 sequence (DNA): TGTGCCAGCAGCTCCGATTTTAACTATGGCTACACCTTC.

The chain recombines TRBV7-2 with TRBJ2-5; TRBD2 might be the D (6 bases). The CDR3 sequence is 15 residues long. Germline lookup yields CDR1 SGHTA and CDR2 FQGNSA. Trimming left V 2 bases short and J 4 bases short, with 14 bases between. The CDR3 region is CASSLFGGVGETQYF. The CDR3 DNA is TGTGCCAGCAGCTTATTCGGCGGGGTAGGAGAGACCCAGTACTTC.